This T cell receptor beta chain came from a study of T-cell reconstitution after alpha-beta-depleted transplantation in children. Study results and caveats: From surviving recipient T cells and thymic progenitors came the high day-60 TCRbeta diversity observed in some patients. Several hundred expanded graft clones reportedly supplied alpha-beta T cells about two months after transplant. One year post-transplant, T-cell counts and diversity were largely derived from T cells produced anew.

This clonotype occurred many times. Its antigen is still unknown. Unique molecular identifiers were incorporated during preparation of the TCRbeta library. TCRdb reprocessed the PCR reads with MiXCR, giving one entry per CDR3 protein. The repertoire holds 40,000 to 60,000 distinct CDR3 sequences, nearly 9.5% seen once, with about 26% in the top ten. The CDR3 consists of 15 residues. Per the germline V gene, CDR1 is SGHRS and CDR2 is YFSETQ. V was pared by 0 bases and J by 5 bases, with 1 base of the junction left unmatched. This TCR was recovered from a male patient aged 2 to 9 who had a stem cell transplant for chronic granulomatous disease, so the T cells may come from the graft donor. The chain joins TRBV5-1 to TRBJ1-4; TRBD1 matches 10 bases. The sequencing here drew on PBMCs, mostly from graft donor cells, taken 60 days after TCRalphabeta/CD19-depleted stem cell transplant. As DNA, the CDR3 is TGCGCCAGCAGCTTGGGACAGGGGGCCAATGAAAAACTGTTTTTT. Translating gives CASSLGQGANEKLFF.